These 9 T cell receptor beta chains originate from one sample sequenced in a study of blood T cell repertoires in COVID-19. Generated by immunoSEQ multiplex PCR, the TCRdb table keeps only in-frame clones and is missing some. The table shows some 150,000 clones, with about 83% occurring only once. The material sequenced was peripheral blood. These receptors were taken from a human donor in a cohort sampled during active COVID-19.

The V gene is TRBV5-1, the J gene TRBJ2-2; TRBD2 matches 8 bases. The CDR3 totals 16 residues. CDR1 SGHRS and CDR2 YFSETQ come from the germline V gene. V was pared by 4 bases and J by 2 bases, with 7 bases of the junction left unmatched. The CDR3 sequence is CASSPTSGINTGELFF. CDR3 sequence (DNA): TGCGCCAGCAGCCCCACTAGCGGAATAAACACCGGGGAGCTGTTTTTT. Drawing the rest from reference TRBV5-1 and TRBJ2-2, the complete variable domain is KAGVTQTPRYLIKTRGQQVTLSCSPISGHRSVSWYQQTPGQGLQFLFEYFSETQRNKGNFPGRFSGRQFSNSRSEMNVSTLELGDSALYLCASSPTSGINTGELFFGEGSRLTVL.

This chain links TRBV6-2 or TRBV6-3 with TRBJ2-3; maybe TRBD2 (6 bases). V lost 5 bases and J lost 3, with 18 bases in between. This CDR3 has 16 residues. Germline CDR1 MNHEY, CDR2 SVGEGT. CDR3 region: CASSPPSIGRTDTQYF. The CDR3 DNA reads as TGTGCCAGCAGTCCGCCTTCCATTGGGAGGACAGATACGCAGTATTTT.

The table lists this clone with a few counts. This sequence joins TRBV7-2 and TRBJ1-6, with D uncertain. The germline V gene has CDR1 SGHTA and CDR2 FQGNSA. There are 14 residues in the CDR3. Trimming removed 1 base at V and 9 bases at J, with 10 bases between. CDR3: CASSLVPEGSPLHF. The DNA of the CDR3 is TGTGCCAGCAGCTTAGTTCCAGAGGGTTCACCCCTCCACTTT.

The chain is built from TRBV7-6 and TRBJ2-1; 7 bases fit TRBD2. Germline values: CDR1 SGHVS, CDR2 FNYEAQ. CDR3 length: 16 amino acids. The V segment lost 5 bases and the J segment 2 bases; nucleotides outside the gene matches: 9. The CDR3 loop reads CASSPLGGGTYNEQFF. CDR3 nucleotides: TGTGCCAGCAGCCCACTCGGGGGAGGGACCTACAATGAGCAGTTCTTC.

V gene TRBV19 combines with J gene TRBJ2-7, with a weak D call TRBD2 (6 bases). The CDR3 sequence is 13 residues long. V was shortened by 4 bases and J by 5 bases, with 12 bases between the two germline ends. The V gene's germline CDR1 is LNHDA and CDR2 SQIVND (reference sequence). The CDR3 sequence: CASSTPGTHEQYF. The CDR3 nucleotides are TGTGCCAGTAGTACGCCCGGGACTCACGAGCAGTACTTC. Drawing the rest from reference TRBV19 and TRBJ2-7, the complete variable domain is DGGITQSPKYLFRKEGQNVTLSCEQNLNHDAMYWYRQDPGQGLRLIYYSQIVNDFQKGDIAEGYSVSREKKESFPLTVTSAQKNPTAFYLCASSTPGTHEQYFGPGTRLTVT.

In its sample, this clone was seen once. This chain uses TRBV25-1 with TRBJ2-3; TRBD1 agrees at 7 bases. This CDR3 spans 14 amino acids. J gave up 4 bases and V 6 bases, and 7 bases lay outside the gene matches. CDR1 and CDR2 from the germline V gene are MGHDK and SYGVNS. The CDR3 here is CASRRDSRPDTQYF. Written as DNA, the CDR3 is TGTGCCAGCAGGAGGGACAGCCGGCCAGATACGCAGTATTTT.

CDR3 DNA: TGTGCCAGCAGTGCACCAGGGGGTGCTATAAACGACGAGCAGTACTTC. Its translation is CASSAPGGAINDEQYF. The gene calls are TRBV28 and TRBJ2-7, with 7 bases aligning to TRBD1. The CDR3 loop spans 16 amino acids. After removal of 5 bases from V and 5 bases from J, the junction contained 15 bases not matched to a gene. Germline V lookup: CDR1 MDHEN, CDR2 SYDVKM.

This rearrangement joins TRBV28 to TRBJ1-2, with 8 bases aligning to TRBD1. There are 14 residues in the CDR3. Trimming cost V 3 bases and J 3 bases; bases outside gene matches: 3. The V gene's germline CDR1 is MDHEN and CDR2 SYDVKM. The CDR3 sequence is CASSFSDRDYGYTF. In nucleotides, the CDR3 is TGTGCCAGCAGTTTCTCGGACAGGGACTATGGCTACACCTTC.

The chain uses TRBV9 and TRBJ2-1; possible D gene TRBD2, 5 bases. The CDR3 loop spans 16 amino acids. Trimming stripped 3 bases from V and 2 bases from J, with 15 bases between. The germline CDR1 and CDR2 sequences are SGDLS and YYNGEE. The DNA for the CDR3 is TGTGCCAGCAGCGAGAGTCTGGCGAGGGCCTACAATGAGCAGTTCTTC. Amino acid sequence: CASSESLARAYNEQFF. The full variable domain, in which reference TRBV9 and TRBJ2-1 provide the parts outside the CDR3, is DSGVTQTPKHLITATGQRVTLRCSPRSGDLSVYWYQQSLDQGLQFLIQYYNGEERAKGNILERFSAQQFPDLHSELNLSSLELGDSALYFCASSESLARAYNEQFFGPGTRLTVL.